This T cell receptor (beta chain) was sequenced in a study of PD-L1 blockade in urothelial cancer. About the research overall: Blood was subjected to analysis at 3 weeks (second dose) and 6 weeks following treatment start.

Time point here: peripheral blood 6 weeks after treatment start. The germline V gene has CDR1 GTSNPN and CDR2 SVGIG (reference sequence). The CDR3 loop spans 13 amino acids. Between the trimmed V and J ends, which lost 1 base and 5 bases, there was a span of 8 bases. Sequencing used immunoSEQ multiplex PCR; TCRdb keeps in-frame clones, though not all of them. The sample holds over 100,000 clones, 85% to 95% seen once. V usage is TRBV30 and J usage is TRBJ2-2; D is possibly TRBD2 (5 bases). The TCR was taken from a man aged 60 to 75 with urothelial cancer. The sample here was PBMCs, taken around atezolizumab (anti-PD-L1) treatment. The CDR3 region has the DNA TGTGCCTGGAGTGAAACGGGGACCGGGGAGCTGTTTTTT. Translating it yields CAWSETGTGELFF.